The 16 T cell receptor beta chains below all came from one sample that was sequenced in a study of T cells in localized non-small cell lung cancer. Profiling relied on immunoSEQ multiplex PCR, and the TCRdb table lists in-frame clones only, not all of them. The sample has tens of thousands of clones, more than 65% seen once. The material was peripheral blood, obtained before any cancer treatment. The receptors come from a male donor at least 60 years old with stage III squamous cell lung carcinoma.

The V call is TRBV7-9, the J call TRBJ2-4; a possible D gene is TRBD2 (6 bases). V lost 5 bases and J 0 bases, leaving 14 bases between the germline ends. Germline V gene data show CDR1 as SEHNR and CDR2 as FQNEAQ (reference sequence). CDR3 length: 16 residues. The CDR3 reads CASSPGGSLAKNIQYF. The CDR3 bases are TGTGCCAGCAGCCCCGGAGGGAGTCTAGCCAAAAACATTCAGTACTTC.

The chain joins TRBV2 to TRBJ1-5; possibly TRBD1 for D (5 bases). CDR3 size: 12 residues. Germline lookup yields CDR1 SNHLY and CDR2 FYNNEI. V was trimmed by 7 bases and J by 5 bases, leaving 9 bases between them. In DNA, the CDR3 is TGTGCCAGCAAAAGGGACCATCAGCCCCAGCATTTT. This codes for CASKRDHQPQHF.

The chain is built from TRBV15 and TRBJ2-7; TRBD1 matches at 7 bases. Trimming at V came to 0 bases and at J to 3 bases, leaving 5 bases not matched to a gene. Germline-derived CDR1 and CDR2 are LNHNV and YYDKDF (reference sequence). The CDR3 runs 15 residues. CDR3 amino acids: CATSRDRGGGYEQYF. The CDR3 DNA sequence: TGTGCCACCAGCAGAGATCGAGGGGGCGGCTACGAGCAGTACTTC.

The chain employs TRBV11-2 and TRBJ1-1; TRBD1 might be the D (6 bases). The length of the CDR3 is 12 residues. V shed 0 bases and J shed 8 bases, with 7 bases lying between them. The V gene's germline CDR1 is SGHAT and CDR2 FQNNGV. CDR3: CASSLDRGEAFF. For the CDR3, the DNA is TGTGCCAGCAGCTTAGACAGGGGAGAAGCTTTCTTT.

This clone qualifies as medium-sized. The J gene is TRBJ2-7, the V gene TRBV6-5; 8 nucleotides agree with TRBD2. V lost 6 bases and J lost 2; bases outside the gene matches: 6. Germline V gene lookup returns CDR1 MNHEY and CDR2 SVGAGI. The CDR3 length is 14 residues. The CDR3: CASSLTSAPYEQYF. The CDR3 bases are TGTGCCAGCAGCCTGACTAGCGCGCCCTACGAGCAGTACTTC.

The rearrangement joins TRBV9 to TRBJ1-3, with D uncertain. Germline V gene lookup returns CDR1 SGDLS and CDR2 YYNGEE. This CDR3 contains 13 residues. With 0 bases removed from V and 4 bases from J, the gap between germline ends came to 5 bases. The CDR3 DNA sequence: TGTGCCAGCAGCGTAGGCGGAGGAAACACCATATATTTT. Its protein product is CASSVGGGNTIYF. The full variable domain, in which reference TRBV9 and TRBJ1-3 provide the parts outside the CDR3, is DSGVTQTPKHLITATGQRVTLRCSPRSGDLSVYWYQQSLDQGLQFLIQYYNGEERAKGNILERFSAQQFPDLHSELNLSSLELGDSALYFCASSVGGGNTIYFGEGSWLTVV.

This rearrangement joins TRBV12-5 to TRBJ2-4; 11 bases match TRBD2. The germline CDR1 and CDR2 sequences are LGHNT and FRNRAP. The CDR3 totals 16 residues. V was pared by 3 bases and J by 4 bases, with 5 bases of the junction left unmatched. The CDR3 DNA is TGTGCTAGTGGTTTAGGTCTAGCGGGAGGAAAAAACATTCAGTACTTC. It is translated as CASGLGLAGGKNIQYF. The variable domain in full, with the rest retrieved from reference TRBV12-5 and TRBJ2-4, is DARVTQTPRHKVTEMGQEVTMRCQPILGHNTVFWYRQTMMQGLELLAYFRNRAPLDDSGMPKDRFSAEMPDATLATLKIQPSEPRDSAVYFCASGLGLAGGKNIQYFGAGTRLSVL.

The rearrangement joins TRBV21-1 to TRBJ2-5; the D segment call TRBD2 is taken from the table without a DNA check. TRBV21-1 is a documented pseudogene. The CDR3 contains 17 residues. The CDR3 coding sequence is TGTGCCAGCAGCCGACTAGCGGGGGGGGATTACGGAGAGACCCAGTACTTC. It is translated as CASSRLAGGDYGETQYF.

The chain joins TRBV30 to TRBJ2-5; TRBD2 matches at 7 bases. After removal of 0 bases from V and 1 base from J, the junction contained 5 bases not matched to a gene. CDR1 is GTSNPN and CDR2 is SVGIG in the germline V gene (reference sequence). This CDR3 is 15 amino acids long. The CDR3 coding sequence is TGTGCCTGGAGTGTAGGCCCTAGCGGCCAAGAGACCCAGTACTTC. It codes for CAWSVGPSGQETQYF. The full variable domain, in which reference TRBV30 and TRBJ2-5 provide the parts outside the CDR3, is SQTIHQWPATLVQPVGSPLSLECTVEGTSNPNLYWYRQAAGRGLQLLFYSVGIGQISSEVPQNLSASRPQDRQFILSSKKLLLSDSGFYLCAWSVGPSGQETQYFGPGTRLLVL.

The chain has TRBV4-2 and TRBJ2-6; 9 positions match TRBD2. The germline CDR1 and CDR2 sequences are LGHNA and YNFKEQ. The CDR3 totals 18 residues. Trimming cost V 3 bases and J 0 bases; bases outside gene matches: 6. The DNA for the CDR3 is TGTGCCAGCAGCCAGCAGACTAGCGGAACCTCTGGGGCCAACGTCCTGACTTTC. Translating gives CASSQQTSGTSGANVLTF.

The chain links TRBV7-9 to TRBJ2-7, with D uncertain. Trimming left V 1 base short and J 5 bases short, with 12 bases between. Germline V gene sequence: CDR1 SEHNR, CDR2 FQNEAQ (reference sequence). This CDR3 is 14 amino acids long. The CDR3 region is CASSLVLAADEQYF. DNA of the CDR3: TGTGCCAGCAGCTTAGTTCTTGCGGCAGACGAGCAGTACTTC.

The V and J genes are TRBV18 and TRBJ1-1; TRBD1 aligns across 7 bases. J was trimmed by 4 bases and V by 4 bases; bases with no gene match: 12. CDR1 KGHSH and CDR2 LQKENI come from the germline V gene. CDR3 length: 16 amino acids. The CDR3 here is CASSREYRGAITEAFF. The CDR3, as DNA: TGTGCCAGCTCACGAGAGTACAGGGGCGCGATCACTGAAGCTTTCTTT.

The CDR3 region is CASCLDRAGEQYF. In DNA, the CDR3 is TGTGCCAGTTGCTTAGATAGAGCGGGCGAGCAGTACTTC. The chain has TRBV18 and TRBJ2-7, with D perhaps matching TRBD2 (6 bases). Germline V CDR1 and CDR2: KGHSH, LQKENI. V dropped 9 bases and J dropped 6 bases, with 18 bases sitting between them. This CDR3 region has 13 residues.

This sequence joins TRBV7-2 and TRBJ2-2; 13 positions agree with TRBD2. Germline V lookup: CDR1 SGHTA, CDR2 FQGNSA. This CDR3 is built from 15 residues. Unmatched junction bases numbered 3, after V lost 5 bases and J lost 6 bases. The CDR3 DNA sequence: TGTGCCAGCAGCACCGGACTAGCGGGAGCCGGGGAGCTGTTTTTT. Its protein product is CASSTGLAGAGELFF.

The chain carries TRBV10-3 and TRBJ2-3; a possible D gene is TRBD2 (6 bases). V shed 11 bases and J shed 3 bases, with 12 bases lying between them. CDR3 length equals 12 residues. Germline V lookup: CDR1 ENHRY, CDR2 SYGVKD. CDR3 loop: CASGGETDTQYF. CDR3 coding DNA: TGTGCCTCAGGAGGGGAAACAGATACGCAGTATTTT.

The chain couples TRBV10-1 to TRBJ2-5, with D perhaps matching TRBD2 (5 bases). V lost 0 bases, J lost 11 bases, and 13 bases lay in between. This CDR3 is 13 amino acids long. Germline V lookup: CDR1 WNHNN, CDR2 SYGVQD (reference sequence). The CDR3 nucleotides are TGCGCCAGCAGTGAGTCAGCAGTCGGGGTGCAGTACTTC. Translating it yields CASSESAVGVQYF.